These 18 T cell receptor beta chains were sequenced from one sample in a study of blood T cell repertoires in COVID-19. TCRdb keeps only in-frame clones here, not all; method: immunoSEQ multiplex PCR. The table includes about 300,000 clones, around nine tenths detected once. The sequencing sample was made of peripheral blood. These receptors all stem from a man between 65 and 85 years old with acute or convalescent COVID-19.

This chain joins TRBV24-1 and TRBJ1-2; D may be TRBD1 (5 bases). This CDR3 has 15 residues. The V gene lost 1 base and the J gene lost 2 bases, with 10 bases spanning the gap. From germline, CDR1 is KGHDR and CDR2 SFDVKD. The CDR3 loop is CATSDFVGGNYGYTF. Here the CDR3 DNA reads TGTGCCACCAGTGATTTCGTCGGGGGGAACTATGGCTACACCTTC.

The V and J genes are TRBV5-1 and TRBJ2-3, with 7 bases fitting TRBD1. Germline CDR1 reads SGHRS; CDR2 reads YFSETQ. V shed 2 bases, J shed 3 bases, and the junction held 9 bases outside the gene matches. The CDR3 is 16 amino acids. The CDR3 is CASSFSGTAITDTQYF. The CDR3 nucleotides read TGCGCCAGCAGCTTCTCAGGGACAGCAATAACAGATACGCAGTATTTT.

The chain couples TRBV28 to TRBJ1-5; weak D call: TRBD1 (5 bases). The V and J ends lost 4 bases and 2 bases respectively, with 15 bases between them. The CDR3 consists of 16 residues. Germline lookup yields CDR1 MDHEN and CDR2 SYDVKM. The CDR3 is CASSYSRGVGNQPQHF. Written as DNA, the CDR3 is TGTGCCAGCAGTTACTCGCGGGGGGTGGGCAATCAGCCCCAGCATTTT.

The V call is TRBV9, the J call TRBJ2-2; D is unresolved. Between the trimmed V and J ends, which lost 4 bases and 5 bases, there was a span of 6 bases. Looked up from germline, CDR1 is SGDLS and CDR2 is YYNGEE. The CDR3 has 12 amino acids. The CDR3 DNA reads TGTGCCAGCAGCCTCGAGACCGGGGAGCTGTTTTTT. Its translation: CASSLETGELFF.

In this sample, this clone turned up a few times. This sequence joins TRBV28 and TRBJ2-7; TRBD2 matches 10 bases. The V gene end was trimmed by 6 bases and the J gene end by 4 bases; junction bases not matched to a gene: 6. Germline-derived CDR1 and CDR2 are MDHEN and SYDVKM. There are 14 residues in the CDR3. The CDR3 here is CASRSSGGQYEQYF. CDR3 DNA sequence: TGTGCCAGCAGGTCTAGCGGGGGCCAGTACGAGCAGTACTTC.

The V gene is TRBV28, the J gene TRBJ2-7; 9 bases map to TRBD2. The junction had 7 bases not matched to a gene; V was cut back by 1 base and J by 12 bases. The CDR3 runs 13 residues. In germline, CDR1 is MDHEN, CDR2 SYDVKM. Here the CDR3 reads CASSLFAGGLPYF. DNA for the CDR3: TGTGCCAGCAGTTTATTCGCGGGAGGGCTGCCGTACTTC.

In this sample, this clone turned up once. The chain combines TRBV9 with TRBJ2-1, with a weak D call TRBD1 (6 bases). The ends were cut back, 7 bases at V and 8 bases at J, with 25 bases in the middle. Germline V CDR1 and CDR2: SGDLS, YYNGEE. This CDR3 has 16 residues. The CDR3 bases are TGTGCCAGCGGTGGGGGCTCCCAAAGCCTCCTAGATGAGCAGTTCTTC. Translation: CASGGGSQSLLDEQFF.

The rearrangement uses TRBV20-1 and TRBJ1-2; no reliable D call. CDR3 length: 10 amino acids. V lost 5 bases and J 7 bases, leaving 8 bases between the germline ends. Germline V lookup: CDR1 DFQATT, CDR2 SNEGSKA (reference sequence). As DNA, the CDR3 is TGCAGTGCTGTAGAGGCTGGCTACACCTTC. Protein: CSAVEAGYTF.

V gene TRBV5-6 combines with J gene TRBJ2-5, with D possibly TRBD1 on 6 matching bases. Trimming took 2 bases from V and 5 from J, leaving 13 bases between them. CDR1 is SGHDT, CDR2 YYEEEE, per germline. The length of the CDR3 is 14 residues. The DNA of the CDR3 is TGTGCCAGCAGCTTAAAGGGGGTAGGGGAGACCCAGTACTTC. Translated, it gives CASSLKGVGETQYF. The complete variable domain, with remaining parts taken from reference TRBV5-6 and TRBJ2-5, reads DAGVTQSPTHLIKTRGQQVTLRCSPKSGHDTVSWYQQALGQGPQFIFQYYEEEERQRGNFPDRFSGHQFPNYSSELNVNALLLGDSALYLCASSLKGVGETQYFGPGTRLLVL.

This clone was seen a single time. The CDR3 nucleotides are TGTGCCAGCAGCAAACGAGGGGGAGAGAATTCACCCCTCCACTTT. As protein: CASSKRGGENSPLHF. The V call is TRBV27, the J call TRBJ1-6; maybe TRBD1 (6 bases). V shed 6 bases and J shed 7 bases, with 16 bases lying between them. The CDR3 is made up of 15 amino acids. CDR1 and CDR2 from the germline V gene are MNHEY and SMNVEV (reference sequence).

The V gene is TRBV9, the J gene TRBJ2-2; TRBD1 might be the D (6 bases). Germline assignment: CDR1 SGDLS and CDR2 YYNGEE. V lost 2 bases and J lost 10, with 24 bases in between. CDR3 length: 17 amino acids. The CDR3: CASSVSPIQGSGSELFF. The CDR3, as DNA: TGTGCCAGCAGCGTCTCCCCTATACAGGGTTCTGGGTCGGAGCTGTTTTTT.

V usage is TRBV7-2 and J usage is TRBJ2-7; tentative D call: TRBD1 (6 bases). Trimming cost V 5 bases and J 8 bases, with 16 bases left between them. The germline V gene has CDR1 SGHTA and CDR2 FQGNSA. The CDR3 spans 13 residues. CDR3 nucleotide sequence: TGTGCCAGCAGCCAGGGGAAGGGGTTACAGCAGTACTTC. Translating it yields CASSQGKGLQQYF.

The chain is built from TRBV28 and TRBJ2-5, with unresolved D. CDR1 is MDHEN and CDR2 is SYDVKM in the germline V gene. Trimming took off 7 bases at V and 4 bases at J, with 22 bases between the two ends. The CDR3 totals 16 residues. Here the CDR3 reads CASTLSSSRRGETQYF. Here the CDR3 DNA reads TGTGCCAGCACCCTAAGCTCATCCCGGAGAGGAGAGACCCAGTACTTC.

The chain combines TRBV5-1 with TRBJ1-5; a possible D gene is TRBD1 (5 bases). This CDR3 contains 15 residues. Germline V CDR1 and CDR2: SGHRS, YFSETQ. V was cut by 7 bases and J by 1 base, with 15 bases left in between. DNA for the CDR3: TGCGCCAGCTCCCTCGGGGGGATGAGCAATCAGCCCCAGCATTTT. Translated: CASSLGGMSNQPQHF.

The chain employs TRBV21-1 and TRBJ1-1. TRBV21-1 is a pseudogene locus. The CDR3 sequence is 18 residues long. The CDR3 loop is CASSTPGGALPMNTEAFF. The CDR3 DNA sequence: TGTGCCAGCAGCACACCCGGGGGGGCCCTCCCAATGAACACTGAAGCTTTCTTT.

This chain links TRBV14 with TRBJ2-5, with 8 bases identical to TRBD1. V lost 3 bases to trimming and J lost 6 bases; unmatched junction nucleotides: 12. Germline CDR1 reads SGHDN; CDR2 reads FVKESK. This CDR3 region has 16 residues. Here the CDR3 reads CASSHRMDRDVQTQYF. As DNA, the CDR3 is TGTGCCAGCAGCCACCGAATGGACAGGGATGTGCAGACCCAGTACTTC.

Note on this clone: The DNA is omitted, as the CDR3 cannot be located on it reliably, and the CDR3 follows TCRdb's listing. The rearrangement joins TRBV3-1 (or the pseudogene TRBV3-2) to TRBJ2-1; the table names TRBD2, a call not compared with the DNA. Ends included, the CDR3 has 13 residues. Germline loops: CDR1 LGHDT, CDR2 YNNKEL (reference sequence). The CDR3 loop reads CASSQVGAGALFF.

The chain employs TRBV28 and TRBJ1-6; maybe TRBD1 (6 bases). V dropped 1 base and J dropped 7 bases, with 11 bases sitting between them. CDR1 and CDR2 (germline): MDHEN, SYDVKM. There are 15 residues in the CDR3. DNA for the CDR3: TGTGCCAGCAGTTTATCCACAGGGTTCAATTCACCCCTCCACTTT. Translating gives CASSLSTGFNSPLHF.